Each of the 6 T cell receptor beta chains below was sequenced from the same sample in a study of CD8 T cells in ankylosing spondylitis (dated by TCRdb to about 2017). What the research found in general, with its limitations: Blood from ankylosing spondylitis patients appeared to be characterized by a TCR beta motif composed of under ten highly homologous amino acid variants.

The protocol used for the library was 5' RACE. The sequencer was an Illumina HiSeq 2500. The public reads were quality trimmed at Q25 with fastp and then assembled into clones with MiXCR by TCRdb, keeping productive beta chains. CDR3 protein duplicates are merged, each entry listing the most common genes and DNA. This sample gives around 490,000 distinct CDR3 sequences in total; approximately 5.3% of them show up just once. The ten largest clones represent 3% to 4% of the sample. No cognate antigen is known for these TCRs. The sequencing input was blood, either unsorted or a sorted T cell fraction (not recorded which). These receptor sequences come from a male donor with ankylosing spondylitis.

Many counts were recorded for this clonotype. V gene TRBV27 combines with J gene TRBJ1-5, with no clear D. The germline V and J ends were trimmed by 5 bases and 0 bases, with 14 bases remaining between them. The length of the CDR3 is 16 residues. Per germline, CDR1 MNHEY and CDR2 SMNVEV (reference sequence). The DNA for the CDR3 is TGTGCCAGCAGTCCCTCGGCAGGAGATAGCAATCAGCCCCAGCATTTT. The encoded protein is CASSPSAGDSNQPQHF.

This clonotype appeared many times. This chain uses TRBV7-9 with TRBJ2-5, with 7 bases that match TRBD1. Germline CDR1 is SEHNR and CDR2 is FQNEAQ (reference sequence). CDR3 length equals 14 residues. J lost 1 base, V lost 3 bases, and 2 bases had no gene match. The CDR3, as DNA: TGTGCCAGCAGCTTCTGGGACAGCCAAGAGACCCAGTACTTC. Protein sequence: CASSFWDSQETQYF.

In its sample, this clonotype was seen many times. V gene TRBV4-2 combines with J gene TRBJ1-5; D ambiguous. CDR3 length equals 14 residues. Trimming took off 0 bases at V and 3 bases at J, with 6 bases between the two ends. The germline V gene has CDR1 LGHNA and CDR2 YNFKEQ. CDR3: CASSQDGPNQPQHF. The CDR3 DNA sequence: TGTGCCAGCAGCCAAGACGGACCCAATCAGCCCCAGCATTTT.

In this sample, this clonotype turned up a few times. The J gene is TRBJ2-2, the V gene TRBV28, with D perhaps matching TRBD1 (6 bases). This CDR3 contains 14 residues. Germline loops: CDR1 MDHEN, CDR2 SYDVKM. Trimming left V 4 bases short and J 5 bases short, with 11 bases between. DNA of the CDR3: TGTGCCAGCAGTTCAATCGGACAGACCGGGGAGCTGTTTTTT. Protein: CASSSIGQTGELFF.

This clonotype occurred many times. The CDR3 sequence is CATSDSGADEAARQTQYF. The DNA of the CDR3 is TGTGCCACCAGTGATTCAGGGGCCGATGAGGCCGCCCGTCAGACCCAGTACTTC. J is TRBJ2-5 and V is TRBV24-1; a weak D match, TRBD1 (6 bases). Per germline, CDR1 KGHDR and CDR2 SFDVKD. V lost 2 bases, J lost 6 bases, and 24 bases lay in between. The CDR3 spans 18 residues.

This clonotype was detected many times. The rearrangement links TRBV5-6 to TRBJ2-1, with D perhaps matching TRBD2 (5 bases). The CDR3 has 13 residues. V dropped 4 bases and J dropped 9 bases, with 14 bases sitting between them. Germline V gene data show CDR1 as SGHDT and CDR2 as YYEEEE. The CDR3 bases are TGTGCCAGCAGCAAATTGGTGAGGGCTGAGCAGTTCTTC. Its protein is CASSKLVRAEQFF.